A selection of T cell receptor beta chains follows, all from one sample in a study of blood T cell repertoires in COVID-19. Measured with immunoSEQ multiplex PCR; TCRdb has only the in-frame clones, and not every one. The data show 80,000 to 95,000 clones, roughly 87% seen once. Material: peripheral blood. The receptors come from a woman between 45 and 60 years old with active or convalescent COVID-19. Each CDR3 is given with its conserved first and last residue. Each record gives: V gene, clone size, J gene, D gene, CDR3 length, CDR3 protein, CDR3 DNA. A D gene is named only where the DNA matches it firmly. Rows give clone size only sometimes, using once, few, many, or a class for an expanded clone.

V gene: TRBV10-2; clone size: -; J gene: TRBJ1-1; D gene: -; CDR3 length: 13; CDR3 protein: CASTGKEFSQAFF; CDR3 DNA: TGCGCCAGCACCGGGAAGGAATTTTCCCAAGCTTTCTTT
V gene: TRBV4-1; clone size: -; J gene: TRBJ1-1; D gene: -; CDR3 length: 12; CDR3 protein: CASSQDHRKAFF; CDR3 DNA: TGCGCCAGCAGCCAAGATCACAGAAAAGCTTTCTTT
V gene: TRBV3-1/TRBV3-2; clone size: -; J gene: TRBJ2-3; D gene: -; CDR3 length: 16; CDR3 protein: CASSPLARSSTDTQYF; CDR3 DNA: TGTGCCAGCAGCCCTTTGGCGAGGAGCAGCACAGATACGCAGTATTTT
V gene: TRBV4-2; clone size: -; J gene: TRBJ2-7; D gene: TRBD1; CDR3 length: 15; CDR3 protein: CASSQAQGQGYEQYF; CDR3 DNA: TGTGCCAGCAGCCAAGCACAGGGACAGGGTTACGAGCAGTACTTC
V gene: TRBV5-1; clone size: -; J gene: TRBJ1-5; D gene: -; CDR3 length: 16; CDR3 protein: CASSPGTPNVNQPQHF; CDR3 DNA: TGCGCCAGCAGCCCCGGGACACCTAATGTCAATCAGCCCCAGCATTTT
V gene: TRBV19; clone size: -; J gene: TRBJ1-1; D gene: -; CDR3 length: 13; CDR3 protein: CASSVSRDTEAFF; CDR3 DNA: TGTGCCAGTAGTGTCAGCAGGGACACTGAAGCTTTCTTT
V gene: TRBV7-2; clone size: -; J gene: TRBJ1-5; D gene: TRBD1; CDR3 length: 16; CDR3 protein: CASSLRDRGLDQPQHF; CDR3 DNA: TGTGCCAGCAGCTTAAGGGACAGGGGGCTGGATCAGCCCCAGCATTTT
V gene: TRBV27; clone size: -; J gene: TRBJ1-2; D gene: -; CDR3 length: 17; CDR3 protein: CASSTRTDARTNYGYTF; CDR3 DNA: TGTGCCAGCAGTACTCGGACAGATGCGCGGACTAACTATGGCTACACCTTC
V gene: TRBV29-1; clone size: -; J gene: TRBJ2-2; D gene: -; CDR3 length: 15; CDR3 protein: CSVEDGKANTGELFF; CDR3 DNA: TGCAGCGTGGAGGACGGAAAGGCGAACACCGGGGAGCTGTTTTTT
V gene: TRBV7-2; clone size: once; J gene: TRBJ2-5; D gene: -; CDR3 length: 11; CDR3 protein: CASSLQETQYF; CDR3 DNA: TGTGCCAGCAGCCTACAAGAGACCCAGTACTTC
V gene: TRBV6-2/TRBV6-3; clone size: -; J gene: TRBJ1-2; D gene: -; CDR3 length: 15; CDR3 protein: CASSLPRRRDYGYTF; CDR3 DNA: TGTGCCAGCAGTCTCCCCCGGAGGCGGGACTATGGCTACACCTTC
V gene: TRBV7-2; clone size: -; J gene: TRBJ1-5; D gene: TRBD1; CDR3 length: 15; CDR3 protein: CASSRGTVSNQPQHF; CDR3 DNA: TGTGCCAGCAGCCGGGGGACAGTCAGCAATCAGCCCCAGCATTTT
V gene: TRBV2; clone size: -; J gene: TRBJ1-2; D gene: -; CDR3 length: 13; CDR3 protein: CASSPPYFYGYTF; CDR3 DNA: TGTGCCAGCAGCCCACCATACTTCTATGGCTACACCTTC
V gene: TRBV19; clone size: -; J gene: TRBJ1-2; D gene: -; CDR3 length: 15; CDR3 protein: CASSMVQPFIDGYTF; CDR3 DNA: TGTGCCAGTAGTATGGTACAGCCATTCATTGATGGCTACACCTTC
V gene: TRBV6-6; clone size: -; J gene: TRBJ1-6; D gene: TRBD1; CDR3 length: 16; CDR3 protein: CASSYQKTGRNSPLHF; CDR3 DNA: TGTGCCAGCAGTTACCAAAAGACAGGGAGAAATTCACCCCTCCACTTT
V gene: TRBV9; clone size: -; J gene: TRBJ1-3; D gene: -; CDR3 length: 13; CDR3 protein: CASSGGAGNTIYF; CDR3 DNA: TGTGCCAGCAGCGGCGGGGCGGGAAACACCATATATTTT
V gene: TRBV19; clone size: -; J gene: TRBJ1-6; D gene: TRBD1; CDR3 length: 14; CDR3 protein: CASSQTGLNSPLHF; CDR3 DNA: TGTGCCAGTAGCCAGACAGGGCTGAATTCACCCCTCCACTTT
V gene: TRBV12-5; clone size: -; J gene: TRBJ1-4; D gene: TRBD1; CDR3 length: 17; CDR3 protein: CASGFRQGLSTNEKLFF; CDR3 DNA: TGTGCTAGTGGTTTCAGACAGGGACTCTCAACTAATGAAAAACTGTTTTTT
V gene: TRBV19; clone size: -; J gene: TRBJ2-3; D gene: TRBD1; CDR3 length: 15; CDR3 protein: CASSLGQGLTDTQYF; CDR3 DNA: TGTGCCAGTAGTCTGGGACAGGGACTCACAGATACGCAGTATTTT
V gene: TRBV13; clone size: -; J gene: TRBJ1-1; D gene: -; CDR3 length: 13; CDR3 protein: CASSSTVDTEAFF; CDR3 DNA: TGTGCCAGCAGCTCGACAGTTGACACTGAAGCTTTCTTT
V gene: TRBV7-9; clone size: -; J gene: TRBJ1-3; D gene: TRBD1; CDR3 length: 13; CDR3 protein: CASSPGQSNTIYF; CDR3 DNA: TGTGCCAGCAGCCCGGGACAGAGTAACACCATATATTTT
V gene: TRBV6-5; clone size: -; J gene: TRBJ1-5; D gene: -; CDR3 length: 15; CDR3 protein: CASSQDGRAAQPQHF; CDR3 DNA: TGTGCCAGCAGCCAGGATGGCAGGGCGGCTCAGCCCCAGCATTTT
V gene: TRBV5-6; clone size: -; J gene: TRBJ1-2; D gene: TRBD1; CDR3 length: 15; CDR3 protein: CASSPGTGANYGYTF; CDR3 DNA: TGTGCCAGCAGCCCCGGGACAGGGGCGAACTATGGCTACACCTTC
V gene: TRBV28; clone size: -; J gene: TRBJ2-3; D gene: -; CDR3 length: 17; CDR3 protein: CASSPPGGLSSTDTQYF; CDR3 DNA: TGTGCCAGCTCCCCCCCGGGCGGGCTAAGTAGCACAGATACGCAGTATTTT
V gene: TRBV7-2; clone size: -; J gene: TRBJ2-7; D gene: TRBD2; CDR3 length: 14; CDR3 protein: CASSPDRREGEQYF; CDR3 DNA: TGTGCCAGCAGCCCGGATAGGCGGGAGGGGGAGCAGTACTTC
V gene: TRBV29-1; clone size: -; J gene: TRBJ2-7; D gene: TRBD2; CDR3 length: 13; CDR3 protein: CSAGLAGGYEQYF; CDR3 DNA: TGCAGCGCGGGACTAGCGGGGGGGTACGAGCAGTACTTC
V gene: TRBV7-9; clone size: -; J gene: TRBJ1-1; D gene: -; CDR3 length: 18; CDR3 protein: CASSLGGSGAGVNTEAFF; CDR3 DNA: TGTGCCAGCAGCTTAGGAGGGTCCGGTGCGGGGGTTAACACTGAAGCTTTCTTT
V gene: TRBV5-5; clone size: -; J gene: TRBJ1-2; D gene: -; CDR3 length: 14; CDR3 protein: CASSPLTPNYGYTF; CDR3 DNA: TGTGCCAGCAGCCCCCTCACTCCTAACTATGGCTACACCTTC
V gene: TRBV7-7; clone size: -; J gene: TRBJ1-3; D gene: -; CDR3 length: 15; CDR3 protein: CASSSHSAPGNTIYF; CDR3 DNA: TGTGCCAGCAGCTCGCACAGTGCTCCTGGAAACACCATATATTTT
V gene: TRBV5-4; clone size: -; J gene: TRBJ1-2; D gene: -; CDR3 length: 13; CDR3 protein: CASSPSGIRGYTF; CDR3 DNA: TGTGCCAGCAGCCCATCGGGGATTCGTGGCTACACCTTC
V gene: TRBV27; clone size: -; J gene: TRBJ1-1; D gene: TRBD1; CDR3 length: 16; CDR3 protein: CASILQGALGNTEAFF; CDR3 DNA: TGTGCCAGCATCCTCCAGGGGGCTCTGGGTAACACTGAAGCTTTCTTT
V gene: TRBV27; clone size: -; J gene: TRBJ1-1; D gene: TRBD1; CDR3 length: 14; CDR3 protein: CASSLTRGPTEAFF; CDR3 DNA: TGTGCCAGCAGTTTAACCAGGGGGCCCACTGAAGCTTTCTTT
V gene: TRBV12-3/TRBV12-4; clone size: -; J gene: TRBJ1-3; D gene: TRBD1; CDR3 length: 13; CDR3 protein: CASGDSSGNTIYF; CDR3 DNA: TGTGCCAGTGGGGACAGCTCTGGAAACACCATATATTTT
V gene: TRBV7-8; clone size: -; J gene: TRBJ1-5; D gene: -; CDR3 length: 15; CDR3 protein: CASSLVPGRDQPQHF; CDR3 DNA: TGTGCCAGCAGCTTAGTGCCGGGGAGGGATCAGCCCCAGCATTTT
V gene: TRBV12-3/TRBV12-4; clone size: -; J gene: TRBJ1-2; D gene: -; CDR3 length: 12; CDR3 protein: CASSYRDHGYTF; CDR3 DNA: TGTGCCAGCAGTTACAGGGATCATGGCTACACCTTC
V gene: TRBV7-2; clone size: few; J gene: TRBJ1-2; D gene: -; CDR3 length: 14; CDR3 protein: CASSTPGGFWGYTF; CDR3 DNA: TGTGCCAGCAGCACACCTGGAGGGTTTTGGGGCTACACCTTC
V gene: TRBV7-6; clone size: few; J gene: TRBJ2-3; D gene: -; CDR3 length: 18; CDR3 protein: CASSLAELAGATTDTQYF; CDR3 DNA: TGTGCCAGCAGCTTAGCGGAGTTAGCAGGGGCGACGACAGATACGCAGTATTTT
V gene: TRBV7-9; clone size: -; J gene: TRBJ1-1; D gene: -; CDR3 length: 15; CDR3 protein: CASSLAAGTNTEAFF; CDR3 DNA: TGTGCCAGCAGCTTAGCGGCAGGGACTAACACTGAAGCTTTCTTT
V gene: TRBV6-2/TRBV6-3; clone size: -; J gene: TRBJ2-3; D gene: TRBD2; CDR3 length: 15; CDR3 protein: CASSYRGLDTDTQYF; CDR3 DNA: TGTGCCAGCAGTTACCGGGGACTAGACACAGATACGCAGTATTTT
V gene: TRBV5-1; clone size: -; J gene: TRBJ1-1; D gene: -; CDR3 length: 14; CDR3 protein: CASSTIGGATEAFF; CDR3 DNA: TGCGCCAGCAGCACGATCGGGGGGGCCACTGAAGCTTTCTTT
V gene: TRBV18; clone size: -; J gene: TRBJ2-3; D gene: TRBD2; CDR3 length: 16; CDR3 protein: CASSTGLAGIRDTQYF; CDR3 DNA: TGTGCCAGCTCAACTGGACTAGCGGGGATCAGGGATACGCAGTATTTT
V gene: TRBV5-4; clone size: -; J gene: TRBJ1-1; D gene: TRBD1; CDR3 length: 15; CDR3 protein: CASSLDRGVNTEAFF; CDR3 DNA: TGTGCCAGCAGCTTGGACAGGGGTGTGAACACTGAAGCTTTCTTT
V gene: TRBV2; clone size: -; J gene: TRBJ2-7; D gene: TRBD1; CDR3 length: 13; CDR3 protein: CASSRDREHEQYF; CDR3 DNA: TGTGCCAGCAGCCGGGACAGGGAACACGAGCAGTACTTC
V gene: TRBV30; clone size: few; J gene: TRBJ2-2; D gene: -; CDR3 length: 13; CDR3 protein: CASGLAGTGELFF; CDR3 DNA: TGTGCCTCGGGACTGGCGGGCACCGGGGAGCTGTTTTTT
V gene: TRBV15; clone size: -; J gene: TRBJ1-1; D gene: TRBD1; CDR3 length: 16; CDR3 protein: CATSSRRQGGGTEAFF; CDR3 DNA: TGTGCCACCAGCAGTCGCCGTCAGGGGGGAGGAACTGAAGCTTTCTTT
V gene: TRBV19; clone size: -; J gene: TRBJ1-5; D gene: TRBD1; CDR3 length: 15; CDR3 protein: CASSPRQGWNQPQHF; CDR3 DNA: TGTGCCAGTAGTCCCAGACAGGGGTGGAATCAGCCCCAGCATTTT
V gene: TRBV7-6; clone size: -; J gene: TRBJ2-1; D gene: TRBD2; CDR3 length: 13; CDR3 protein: CATDGGWGTKQFF; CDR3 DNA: TGTGCTACCGACGGGGGTTGGGGGACTAAGCAGTTCTTC
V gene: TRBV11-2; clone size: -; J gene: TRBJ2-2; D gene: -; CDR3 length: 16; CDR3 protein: CASSPPGGFNTGELFF; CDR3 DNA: TGTGCCAGCAGCCCCCCGGGGGGCTTTAACACCGGGGAGCTGTTTTTT
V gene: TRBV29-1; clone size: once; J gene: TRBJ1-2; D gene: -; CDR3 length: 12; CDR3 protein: CSVDDRIYGYTF; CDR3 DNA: TGCAGCGTGGACGACAGAATATATGGCTACACCTTC